This is a list of T cell receptor beta chains from one sample in a study of blood T cell repertoires in COVID-19. Produced via immunoSEQ multiplex PCR; TCRdb's table is partial and in-frame only. The profile shows 20,000 to 30,000 clones, around four fifths of them singletons. The source material was peripheral blood. The receptors here all came from a woman in her 70s with COVID-19, enrolled during active disease. Each CDR3 is given with its conserved first and last residue.

>TRBV6-2/TRBV6-3
CASSGTSSSTDTQYF
>TRBV7-2
CASSLTRNSANYGYTF
>TRBV4-1
CASSQVLRDKNYGYTF
>TRBV5-1
CASSLAGTGGGYTF
>TRBV2
CASSGWRNTGPFGGYTF
>TRBV20-1
CSASPRGAGGGHEQYF
>TRBV5-6
CASSLSSAGELFF
>TRBV7-3
CASSPRGSGGQETQYF
>TRBV2
CASSDRENSPLHF
>TRBV4-1
CASSHATGGNEQFF
>TRBV5-1
CASSSLLAGGKETQYF
>TRBV10-3
CAISEPGRAYEQYF
>TRBV27
CASSTSGGQGDTEAFF
>TRBV4-3
CASSQEFAGVSGNTIYF
>TRBV3-1/TRBV3-2
CASSLRGPGGEKLFF
>TRBV7-3
CASSPQGLGGPDTQYF
>TRBV11-2
CASSPRQGRTIRGYTF
>TRBV7-2
CASSRFLAGTPYNEQFF
>TRBV11-3
CASSPGGQYSSYEQYF
>TRBV19
CASSIKRGGNQPQHF
>TRBV5-6
CASSPPGPGGRGSNYGYTF
>TRBV4-1
CASSQNTGNYGYTF
>TRBV18
CASSPDRNYGYTF
>TRBV6-5
CASSYGGTGELFF
>TRBV5-1
CASSLGIGTGGYEQYF
>TRBV7-9
CASSPRQGWEQYF
>TRBV7-2
CASSLAKNTEAFF
>TRBV12-3/TRBV12-4
CASSWENYGYTF
>TRBV5-6
CASSLGRQDYGYTF
>TRBV5-1
CASSSSPGLAGNEQFF
>TRBV19
CASSLGVRVVYSNQPQHF
>TRBV29-1
CSVVGQGGTEAFF
>TRBV7-7
CASSLQGVALRDQPQHF